This section outlines one T cell receptor beta chain sequence together with its context. The PCR was carried out with 60 Vbeta primers and 13 Jbeta primers. The data were produced by immunoSEQ multiplex PCR, yet TCRdb's version contains in-frame clones alone and is incomplete. The profile covers 150,000 to 200,000 clones, with 84% appearing a single time and approximately 0.26% taken by the ten largest. The sample comes from a study of cytomegalovirus exposure and HLA in healthy donors. Germline CDR1 reads SGDLS; CDR2 reads YYNGEE. The V and J ends lost 0 bases and 1 base respectively, with 11 bases between them. This CDR3 region has 16 residues.

This sequence joins TRBV9 and TRBJ2-1; no firm D call. The source of this sequence is a boy younger than 18 in good health and CMV-seronegative. Sample: PBMCs. This chain's CDR3 is CASSVEVAVSYNEQFF. CDR3 bases: TGTGCCAGCAGCGTAGAGGTGGCGGTTTCCTACAATGAGCAGTTCTTC.